This T cell receptor beta chain originates from a study of identifying expanded T cells in peripheral blood. The CDR3 length is 14 residues. V lost 4 bases, J lost 4 bases, and 11 bases lay in between. Germline values: CDR1 MNHEY, CDR2 SVGAGI. Clones were read by immunoSEQ multiplex PCR, and TCRdb kept only the in-frame ones, dropping some. The profile covers tens of thousands of clones, with roughly 84% appearing a single time and 15% to 20% taken by the ten largest. This sequence joins TRBV6-5 and TRBJ2-1; possible D gene TRBD2, 6 bases. This clonotype originated in a person aged 18-70 years in good health. Input material: blood. This CDR3 is CASSLAVLYNEQFF. In DNA form, the CDR3 reads TGTGCCAGCAGTTTAGCGGTGCTTTACAATGAGCAGTTCTTC.